This T cell receptor beta chain is drawn from a study of T cell responses to AZD1222 COVID-19 vaccine (TCRdb year 2021). With respect to the entire study: A total of under 250 trial participants underwent TCR sequencing, of whom 200 to 220 had received two doses of AZD1222 and approximately 25 had received two doses of the MenACWY control vaccine. Trial participants were enrolled by age into 18-55, 56-69 and 70-plus year subgroups, with 148, 28 and 57 TCR-sequenced participants respectively. Overall results and qualifications from the work: Most participants were white British and females outnumbered males, and the authors suggested that clonal diversity may have been underestimated. Epitopes outside the regions mutated in the B.1.351 and B.1.1.7 variants were reportedly recognized by nearly half of the unique spike-specific TCRs. The vaccine-associated CD4 TCRs covered the entire spike protein, and the dominant responses fell in regions 160-218 and 743-854. The 56-69-year group was small, and its depth increase did not reach significance, likely because of low power. Because no day 14 peak-response samples were available, repertoires were characterized only after the peak T cell response. A significant rise in spike-specific TCR breadth and depth was observed after two AZD1222 doses relative to day 0 and relative to MenACWY recipients. Conclusions about previously exposed vaccinees were limited because only six or seven AZD1222 recipients were SARS-CoV-2 seropositive at baseline.

The CDR3 starts with the cysteine, ends with the phenylalanine, and has 14 residues. Kept here is only the CDR3 DNA, which spans 42 bases and is read in frame from base 1. CDR1 MDHEN and CDR2 SYDVKM are derived from the germline V gene. The junction carries 11 bases between V and J, which are trimmed by 3 bases and 3 bases respectively. The time point label here, explained by the study, means: about 28 days (+/-7) after the second vaccine dose. AZD1222 recipients given second doses at about 4 weeks or at about 12 weeks were pooled, since spike-specific TCR depth and breadth were not found to differ between the two schedules. The vaccinee samples were drawn from two UK trials, COV001 and COV002, one of which was a single-blind randomized controlled phase 2/3 trial testing AZD1222 (ChAdOx1 nCoV-19) in healthy adults. Trial participant PBMC samples were collected at day 0 and day 28 after the second dose for TCRbeta chain sequencing.

Concerning this clone: This clone's antigen is unknown. Qualities for individual bases were not recorded, and no much larger clone is one base off.

The CDR3 regions of human TCRbeta chains were subjected to immunosequencing. In the original analysis: TCRs in the repertoires were matched against a reference library of SARS-CoV-2-specific TCRs that had been generated with the MIRA antigen-specificity platform. Breadth was defined as the fraction of unique TCRs that were SARS-CoV-2-associated, and depth was defined as the fraction of total T cells that were SARS-CoV-2-associated. Using the MIRA data, each spike-specific TCR was mapped to the spike region that the TCR reacts to and placed in a CD4 or CD8 class. Log10-transformed breadth and depth values were compared by one-way ANOVA with Sidak's multiple comparisons tests. This is the immuneACCESS table as TCRdb keeps it, with only in-frame sequences that have V and J called. A part of the clones is gone; compared with another copy, unresolved V genes explain less than half, and the rest is unexplained. The V and J calls and clone size come from that table; D and trimming were worked out from the DNA. This sample has 75,000 to 90,000 clones in its table, and 80% to 90% of those were observed once. The ten largest clonotypes hold 9.5% to 13% of the sample.

The clonotype originates from an adult who received the AZD1222 COVID-19 vaccine. The chain couples TRBV28 to TRBJ2-5; the D gene is perhaps TRBD2, on 6 matching bases. Material: peripheral blood, obtained 28 days after the second AZD1222 dose. The nucleotide sequence is TGTGCCAGCAGTTTTGCGGGCGGGAAAGAGACCCAGTACTTC. Translated, it gives CASSFAGGKETQYF.